The 3 T cell receptor beta chains below were found in one sample sequenced in a study of shared clonotypes between healthy human individuals. Clones were sequenced by immunoSEQ multiplex PCR, and TCRdb holds only the in-frame ones, with some missing. The sample carries a few million clones, approximately 93% recorded once. The sequenced material came from naive CD4+ T cells from PBMCs. Regarding subset: CD45RA+ positively selected. These receptors all stem from a man aged 18 to 29 in good health. Some clones in this sample may be carry-over from other donors' samples.

The V call is TRBV5-1, the J call TRBJ2-5; 8 bases align to TRBD2. V trimming: 0 bases; J trimming: 0 bases; junction bases outside the gene matches: 7. The CDR3 extends over 17 amino acids. CDR1 and CDR2 (germline): SGHRS, YFSETQ. Here the CDR3 reads CASSLGTSGLYQETQYF. The CDR3 nucleotides read TGCGCCAGCAGCTTGGGTACTAGCGGTTTGTACCAAGAGACCCAGTACTTC.

In regard to this clone: Other nucleotide sequences in the sample specify the same CDR3. The chain joins TRBV6-6 to TRBJ1-1; D unresolved. The germline V and J ends were trimmed by 6 bases and 4 bases, with 3 bases remaining between them. The CDR3 sequence is 10 residues long. Germline-derived CDR1 and CDR2 are MNHNY and SVGAGI (reference sequence). The CDR3 loop is CASRGTEAFF. CDR3 sequence (DNA): TGTGCCAGCAGGGGCACTGAAGCTTTCTTT.

On this clone: Other DNA sequences in the sample encode the same CDR3. The V gene is TRBV11-2, the J gene TRBJ1-2; 9 nucleotides line up with TRBD1. Trimming cost V 3 bases and J 4 bases; bases outside gene matches: 3. Germline V gives CDR1 SGHAT, CDR2 FQNNGV. This CDR3 has 14 amino acids. The CDR3 reads CASSLGTGIYGYTF. CDR3 DNA sequence: TGTGCCAGCAGCTTGGGGACAGGGATCTATGGCTACACCTTC.